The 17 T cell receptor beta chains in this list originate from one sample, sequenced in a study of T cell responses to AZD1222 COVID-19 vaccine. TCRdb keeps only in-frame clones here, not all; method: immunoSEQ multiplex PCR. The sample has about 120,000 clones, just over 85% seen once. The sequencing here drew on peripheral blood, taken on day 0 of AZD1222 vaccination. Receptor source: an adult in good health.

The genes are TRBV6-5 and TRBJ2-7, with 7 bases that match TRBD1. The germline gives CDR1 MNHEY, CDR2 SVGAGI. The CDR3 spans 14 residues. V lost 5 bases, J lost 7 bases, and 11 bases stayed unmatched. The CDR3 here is CASSIRTGRMEQYF. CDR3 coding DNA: TGTGCCAGCAGTATCCGGACAGGAAGAATGGAGCAGTACTTC.

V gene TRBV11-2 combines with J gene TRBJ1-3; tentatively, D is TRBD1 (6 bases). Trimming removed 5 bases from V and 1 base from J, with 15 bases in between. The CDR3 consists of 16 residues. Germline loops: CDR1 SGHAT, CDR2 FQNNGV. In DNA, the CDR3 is TGTGCCAGCAGCCCCCCTTGGAGGGGGTCTGGAAACACCATATATTTT. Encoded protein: CASSPPWRGSGNTIYF.

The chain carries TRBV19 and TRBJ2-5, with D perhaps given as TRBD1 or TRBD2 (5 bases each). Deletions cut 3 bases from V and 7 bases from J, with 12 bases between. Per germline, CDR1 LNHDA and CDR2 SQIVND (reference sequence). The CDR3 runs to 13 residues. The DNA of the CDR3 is TGTGCCAGTAGTATGGGGGATTTCGGGACCCAGTACTTC. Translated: CASSMGDFGTQYF.

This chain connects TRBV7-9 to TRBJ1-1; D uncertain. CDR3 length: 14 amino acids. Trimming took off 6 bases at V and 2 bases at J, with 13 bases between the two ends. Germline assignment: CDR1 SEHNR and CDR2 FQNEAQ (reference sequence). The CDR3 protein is CASRADGINTEAFF. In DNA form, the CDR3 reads TGTGCCAGCAGGGCGGACGGGATAAACACTGAAGCTTTCTTT. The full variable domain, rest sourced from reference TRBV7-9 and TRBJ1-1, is DTGVSQNPRHKITKRGQNVTFRCDPISEHNRLYWYRQTLGQGPEFLTYFQNEAQLEKSRLLSDRFSAERPKGSFSTLEIQRTEQGDSAMYLCASRADGINTEAFFGQGTRLTVV.

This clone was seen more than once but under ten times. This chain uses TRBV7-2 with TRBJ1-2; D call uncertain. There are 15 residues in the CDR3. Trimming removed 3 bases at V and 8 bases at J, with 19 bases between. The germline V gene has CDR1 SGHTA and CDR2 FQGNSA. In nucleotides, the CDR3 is TGTGCCAGCAGCTTTCAGAGCAACGGGAATTGGGGCTACACCTTC. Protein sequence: CASSFQSNGNWGYTF.

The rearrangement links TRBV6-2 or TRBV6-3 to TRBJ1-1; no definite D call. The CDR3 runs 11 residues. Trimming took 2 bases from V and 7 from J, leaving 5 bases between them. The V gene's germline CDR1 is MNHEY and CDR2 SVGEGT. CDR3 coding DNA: TGTGCCAGCAGTTACGTGAGTGAAGCTTTCTTT. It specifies CASSYVSEAFF.

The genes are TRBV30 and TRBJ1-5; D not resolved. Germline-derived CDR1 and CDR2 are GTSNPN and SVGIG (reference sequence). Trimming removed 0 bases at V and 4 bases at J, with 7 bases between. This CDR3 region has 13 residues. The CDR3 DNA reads TGTGCCTGGAGTGTCTCGGCGAATCAGCCCCAGCATTTT. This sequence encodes CAWSVSANQPQHF.

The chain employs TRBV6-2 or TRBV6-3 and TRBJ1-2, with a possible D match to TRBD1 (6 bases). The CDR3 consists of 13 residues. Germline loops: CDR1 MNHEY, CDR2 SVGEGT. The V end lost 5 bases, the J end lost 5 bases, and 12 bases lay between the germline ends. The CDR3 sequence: CASSDTGIYGYTF. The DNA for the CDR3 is TGTGCCAGCAGTGATACAGGGATATATGGCTACACCTTC.

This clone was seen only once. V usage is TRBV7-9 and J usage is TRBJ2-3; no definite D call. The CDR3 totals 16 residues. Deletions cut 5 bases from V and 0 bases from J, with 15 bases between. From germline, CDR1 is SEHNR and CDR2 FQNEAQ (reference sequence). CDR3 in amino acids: CASSPPWRYSTDTQYF. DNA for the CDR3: TGTGCCAGCAGCCCCCCATGGCGGTATAGCACAGATACGCAGTATTTT.

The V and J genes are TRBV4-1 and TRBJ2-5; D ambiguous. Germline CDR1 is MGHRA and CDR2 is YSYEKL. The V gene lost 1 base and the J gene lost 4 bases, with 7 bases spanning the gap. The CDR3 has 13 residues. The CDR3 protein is CASSQVGSETQYF. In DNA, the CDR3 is TGCGCCAGCAGCCAAGTTGGCTCAGAGACCCAGTACTTC.

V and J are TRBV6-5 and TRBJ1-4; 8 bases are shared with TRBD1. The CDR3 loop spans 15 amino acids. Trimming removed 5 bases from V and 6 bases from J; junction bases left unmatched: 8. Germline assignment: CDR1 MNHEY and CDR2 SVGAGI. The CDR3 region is CASSPWTGSDEKLFF. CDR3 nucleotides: TGTGCCAGCAGTCCCTGGACAGGGTCTGATGAAAAACTGTTTTTT.

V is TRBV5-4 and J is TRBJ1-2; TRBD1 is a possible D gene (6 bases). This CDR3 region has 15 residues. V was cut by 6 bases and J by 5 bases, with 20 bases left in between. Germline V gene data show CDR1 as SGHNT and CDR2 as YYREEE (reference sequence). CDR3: CASTFLGGGSYGYTF. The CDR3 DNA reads TGTGCCAGCACCTTCTTGGGGGGCGGGTCTTATGGCTACACCTTC.

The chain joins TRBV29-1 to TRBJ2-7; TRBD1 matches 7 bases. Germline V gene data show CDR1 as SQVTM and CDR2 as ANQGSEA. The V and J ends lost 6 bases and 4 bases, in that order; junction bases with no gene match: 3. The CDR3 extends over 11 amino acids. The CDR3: CSVTGEYEQYF. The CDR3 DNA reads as TGCAGCGTCACAGGGGAATACGAGCAGTACTTC.

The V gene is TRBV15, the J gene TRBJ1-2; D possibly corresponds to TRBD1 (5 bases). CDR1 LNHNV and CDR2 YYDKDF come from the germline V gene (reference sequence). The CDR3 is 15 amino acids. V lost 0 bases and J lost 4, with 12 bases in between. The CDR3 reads CATSRERGGGYGYTF. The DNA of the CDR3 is TGTGCCACCAGCAGAGAGAGGGGAGGCGGCTATGGCTACACCTTC.

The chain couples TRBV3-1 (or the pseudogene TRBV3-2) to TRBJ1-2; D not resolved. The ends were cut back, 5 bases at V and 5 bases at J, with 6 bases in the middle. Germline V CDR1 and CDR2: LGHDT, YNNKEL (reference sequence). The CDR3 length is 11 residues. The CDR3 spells CASSLGYGYTF. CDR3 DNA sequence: TGTGCCAGCAGCTTGGGGTATGGCTACACCTTC.

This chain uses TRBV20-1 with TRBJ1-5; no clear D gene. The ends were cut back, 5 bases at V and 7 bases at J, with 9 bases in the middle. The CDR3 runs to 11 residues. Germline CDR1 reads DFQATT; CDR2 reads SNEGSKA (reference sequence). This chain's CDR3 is CSAGGEQPQHF. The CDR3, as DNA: TGCAGTGCTGGAGGAGAACAGCCCCAGCATTTT.

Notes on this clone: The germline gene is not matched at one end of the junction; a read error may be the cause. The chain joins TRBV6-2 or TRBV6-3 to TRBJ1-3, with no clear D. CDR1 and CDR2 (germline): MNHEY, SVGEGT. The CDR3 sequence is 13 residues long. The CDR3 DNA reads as TGTGCCAGCAGTTACTCACCCGCTGTGGGATTCGAATTT. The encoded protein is CASSYSPAVGFEF.